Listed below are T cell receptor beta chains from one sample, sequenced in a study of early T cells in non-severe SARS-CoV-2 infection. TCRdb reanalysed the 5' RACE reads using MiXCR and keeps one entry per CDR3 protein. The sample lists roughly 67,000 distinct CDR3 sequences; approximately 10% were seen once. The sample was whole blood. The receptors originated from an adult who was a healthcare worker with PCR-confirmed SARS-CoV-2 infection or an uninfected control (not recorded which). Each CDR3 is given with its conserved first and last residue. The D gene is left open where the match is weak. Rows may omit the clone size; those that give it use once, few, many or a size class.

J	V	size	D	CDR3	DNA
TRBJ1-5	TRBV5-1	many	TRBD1	CASSLDTGDQPQHF	TGCGCCAGCAGCTTGGACACAGGGGACCAGCCCCAGCATTTT
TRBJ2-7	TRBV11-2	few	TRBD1	CASSYRDRGYEQYF	TGTGCCAGCAGCTACCGGGACAGGGGATACGAGCAGTACTTC
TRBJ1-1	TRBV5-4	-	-	CASSFGRTTEAFF	TGTGCCAGCAGCTTCGGACGGACCACTGAAGCTTTCTTT
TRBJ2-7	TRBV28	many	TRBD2	CASSYLAVGYEQYF	TGTGCCAGCAGTTATCTAGCGGTCGGCTACGAGCAGTACTTC
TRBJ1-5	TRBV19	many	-	CASAREYSNQPQHF	TGTGCCAGTGCCCGGGAATATAGCAATCAGCCCCAGCATTTT
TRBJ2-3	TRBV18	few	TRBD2	CASSPLAGGPMKRPTDTQYF	TGTGCCAGCTCACCGCTAGCGGGAGGGCCAATGAAGAGGCCGACAGATACGCAGTATTTT
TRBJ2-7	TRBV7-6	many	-	CASSTGTPSYEQYF	TGTGCCAGCAGCACCGGGACTCCCTCCTACGAGCAGTACTTC
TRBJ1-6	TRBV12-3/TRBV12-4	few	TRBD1	CASTEGASPLHF	TGTGCCAGCACCGAGGGGGCTTCACCCCTCCACTTT
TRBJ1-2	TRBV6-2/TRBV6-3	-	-	CASSRGFNYGYTF	TGTGCCAGCAGCCGTGGGTTTAACTATGGCTACACCTTC
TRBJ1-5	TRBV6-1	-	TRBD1	CASRQGREPQHF	TGTGCCAGCAGACAGGGGAGAGAGCCCCAGCATTTT
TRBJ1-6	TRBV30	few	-	CAWSVRSNSPLHF	TGTGCCTGGAGTGTCAGGTCAAATTCACCCCTCCACTTT
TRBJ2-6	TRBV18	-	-	CASSLSGGTGPGANVLTF	TGTGCCAGCTCACTCAGTGGCGGGACCGGCCCTGGGGCCAACGTCCTGACTTTC
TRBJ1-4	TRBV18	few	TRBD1	CASSPRSGGDEKLFF	TGTGCCAGCTCACCACGGTCAGGGGGAGATGAAAAACTGTTTTTT
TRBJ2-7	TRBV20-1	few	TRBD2	CSALLAGGDEQYF	TGCAGTGCATTGCTAGCGGGAGGTGACGAGCAGTACTTC
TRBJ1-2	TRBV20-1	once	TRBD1	CSAQGGPNYGYTF	TGCAGTGCTCAGGGGGGCCCTAACTATGGCTACACCTTC
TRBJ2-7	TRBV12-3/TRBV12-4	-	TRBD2	CASSTSGTYEQYF	TGTGCCAGCAGTACTAGCGGAACCTACGAGCAGTACTTC
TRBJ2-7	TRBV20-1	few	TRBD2	CSAPSGGEYEQYF	TGCAGTGCTCCCAGCGGGGGAGAGTACGAGCAGTACTTC
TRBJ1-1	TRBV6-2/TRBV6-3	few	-	CASSYSISGISTEAFF	TGTGCCAGCAGTTACTCGATAAGCGGAATTAGCACTGAAGCTTTCTTT
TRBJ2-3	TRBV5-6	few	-	CASSIKGTDTQYF	TGTGCCAGCAGCATTAAGGGTACAGATACGCAGTATTTT
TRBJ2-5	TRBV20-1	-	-	CSASWGRRETQYF	TGCAGTGCTTCCTGGGGGCGGAGGGAGACCCAGTACTTC
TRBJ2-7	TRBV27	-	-	CASTRYPPTAGSSYEQYF	TGTGCCAGCACCCGCTACCCCCCGACTGCGGGGAGCTCCTACGAGCAGTACTTC
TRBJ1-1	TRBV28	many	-	CASSLPAATEAFF	TGTGCCAGCAGTTTACCAGCTGCCACTGAAGCTTTCTTT
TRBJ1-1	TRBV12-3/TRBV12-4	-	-	CASGATLMNTEAFF	TGTGCCAGCGGGGCCACCCTCATGAACACTGAAGCTTTCTTT
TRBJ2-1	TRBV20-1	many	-	CSVGKFSYNEQFF	TGCAGTGTGGGGAAGTTCTCCTACAATGAGCAGTTCTTC
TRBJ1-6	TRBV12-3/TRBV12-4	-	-	CASKQAASPLHF	TGTGCCAGCAAACAGGCAGCGTCACCCCTCCACTTT
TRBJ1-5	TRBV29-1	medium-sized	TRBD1	CSVGTGNDQPQHF	TGCAGCGTTGGGACAGGGAATGATCAGCCCCAGCATTTT
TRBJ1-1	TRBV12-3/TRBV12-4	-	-	CASSLAQNGKAFF	TGTGCCAGCAGTTTAGCGCAGAATGGGAAAGCTTTCTTT
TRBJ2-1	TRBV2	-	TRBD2	CASGRTSGRGSSYNEQFF	TGTGCCAGCGGTAGGACTAGCGGGAGAGGGAGCTCCTACAATGAGCAGTTCTTC
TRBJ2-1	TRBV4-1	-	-	CASSQILGEQFF	TGCGCCAGCAGCCAAATTCTCGGGGAACAGTTCTTC
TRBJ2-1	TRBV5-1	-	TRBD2	CASSLNPGLAANEQFF	TGCGCCAGCAGCTTAAACCCGGGACTAGCGGCCAATGAGCAGTTCTTC
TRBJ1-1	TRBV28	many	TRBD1	CASSLSLDRDYTEAFF	TGTGCCAGCAGTTTATCCCTTGACAGGGATTACACTGAAGCTTTCTTT
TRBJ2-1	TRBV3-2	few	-	CASSQEPTPYNEQFF	TGTGCCAGCAGCCAAGAGCCTACCCCTTACAATGAGCAGTTCTTC
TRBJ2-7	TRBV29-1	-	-	CSAERRTFSYEQYF	TGCAGCGCTGAGCGAAGAACATTTTCCTACGAGCAGTACTTC
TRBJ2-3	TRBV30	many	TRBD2	CALIPGLAPDTQYF	TGTGCCCTCATACCGGGACTAGCTCCAGATACGCAGTATTTT
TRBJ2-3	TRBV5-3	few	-	CARSFSGVRTDTQYF	TGTGCCAGAAGCTTTTCGGGAGTTAGAACAGATACGCAGTATTTT
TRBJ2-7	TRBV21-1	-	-	CASSRGIVSVPYEQYF	TGTGCCAGCAGCAGAGGTATTGTGTCTGTCCCCTACGAGCAGTACTTC
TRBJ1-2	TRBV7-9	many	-	CASSPQGYGYTF	TGTGCCAGCAGCCCACAGGGATATGGCTACACCTTC
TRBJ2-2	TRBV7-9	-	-	CASRGVPSTGELFF	TGTGCCAGCCGCGGCGTTCCTTCAACCGGGGAGCTGTTTTTT
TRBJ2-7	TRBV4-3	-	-	CASSQEAGYEQYF	TGCGCCAGCAGCCAAGAAGCAGGCTACGAGCAGTACTTC
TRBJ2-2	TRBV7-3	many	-	CASSLTLTTKTGELFF	TGTGCCAGCAGCTTAACCCTGACTACCAAAACCGGGGAGCTGTTTTTT
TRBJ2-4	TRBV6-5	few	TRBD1	CASSPTWTGENIQYF	TGTGCCAGCAGCCCCACCTGGACAGGCGAAAACATTCAGTACTTC
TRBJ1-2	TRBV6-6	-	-	CASSYSTGYTF	TGTGCCAGCAGTTACTCGACCGGCTACACCTTC